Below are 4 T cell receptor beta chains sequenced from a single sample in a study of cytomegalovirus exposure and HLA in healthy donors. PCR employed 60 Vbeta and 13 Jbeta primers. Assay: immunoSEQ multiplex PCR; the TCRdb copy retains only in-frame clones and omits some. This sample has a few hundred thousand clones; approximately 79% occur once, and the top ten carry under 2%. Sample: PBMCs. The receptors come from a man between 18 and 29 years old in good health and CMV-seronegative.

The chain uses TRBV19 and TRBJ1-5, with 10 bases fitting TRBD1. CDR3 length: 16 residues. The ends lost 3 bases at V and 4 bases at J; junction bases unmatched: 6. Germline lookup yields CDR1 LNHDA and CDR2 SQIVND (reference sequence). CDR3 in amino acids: CASSIEGGQGNQPQHF. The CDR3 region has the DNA TGTGCCAGTAGTATCGAAGGGGGACAGGGGAATCAGCCCCAGCATTTT.

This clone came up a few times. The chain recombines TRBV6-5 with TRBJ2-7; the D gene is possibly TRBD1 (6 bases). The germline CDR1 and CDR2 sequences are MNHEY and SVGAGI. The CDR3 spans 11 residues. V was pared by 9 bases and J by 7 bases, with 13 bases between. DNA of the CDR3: TGTGCCAGTACAGGGCCGGGTGAGCAGTACTTC. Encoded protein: CASTGPGEQYF.

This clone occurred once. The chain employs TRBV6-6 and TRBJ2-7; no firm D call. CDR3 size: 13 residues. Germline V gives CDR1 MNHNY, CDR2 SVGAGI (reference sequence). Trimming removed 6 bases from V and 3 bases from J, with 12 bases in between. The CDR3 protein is CASSPRRDYEQYF. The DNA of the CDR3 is TGTGCCAGCAGCCCGAGGAGAGACTACGAGCAGTACTTC.

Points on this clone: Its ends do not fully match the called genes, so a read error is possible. CDR3 residues: CAGSLSPPETQYF. The CDR3 bases are TGCGCCGGCAGCTTGTCCCCCCCGGAGACCCAGTACTTC. The genes are TRBV5-1 and TRBJ2-5; D ambiguous. Germline V gene sequence: CDR1 SGHRS, CDR2 YFSETQ. The CDR3 spans 13 residues.